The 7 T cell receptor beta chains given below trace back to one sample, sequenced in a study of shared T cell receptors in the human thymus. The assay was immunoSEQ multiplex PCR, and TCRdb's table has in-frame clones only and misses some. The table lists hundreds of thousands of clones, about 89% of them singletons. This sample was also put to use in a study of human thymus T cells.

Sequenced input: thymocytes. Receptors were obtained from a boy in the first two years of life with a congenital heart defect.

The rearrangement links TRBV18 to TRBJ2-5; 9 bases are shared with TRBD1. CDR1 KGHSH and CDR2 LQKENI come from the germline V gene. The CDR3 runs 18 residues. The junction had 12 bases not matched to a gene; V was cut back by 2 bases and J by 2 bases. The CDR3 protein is CASSPWDREIGRQETQYF. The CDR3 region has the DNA TGTGCCAGCTCACCATGGGACAGGGAGATCGGTAGGCAAGAGACCCAGTACTTC.

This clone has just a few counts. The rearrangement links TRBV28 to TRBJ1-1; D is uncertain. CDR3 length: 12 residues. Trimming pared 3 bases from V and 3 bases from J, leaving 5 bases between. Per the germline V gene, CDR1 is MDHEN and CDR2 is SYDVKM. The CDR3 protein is CASSFEDTEAFF. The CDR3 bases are TGTGCCAGCAGTTTTGAGGACACTGAAGCTTTCTTT.

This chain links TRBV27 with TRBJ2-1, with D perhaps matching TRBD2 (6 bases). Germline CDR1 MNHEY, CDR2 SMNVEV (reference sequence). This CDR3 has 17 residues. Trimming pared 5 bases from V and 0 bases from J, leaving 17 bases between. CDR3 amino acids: CASSLLWGESSYNEQFF. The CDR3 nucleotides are TGTGCCAGCAGTCTGTTATGGGGGGAAAGCTCCTACAATGAGCAGTTCTTC.

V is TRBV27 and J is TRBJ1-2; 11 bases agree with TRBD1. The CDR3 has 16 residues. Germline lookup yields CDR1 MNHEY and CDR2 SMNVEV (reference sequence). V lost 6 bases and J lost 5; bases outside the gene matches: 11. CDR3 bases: TGTGCCAGCAGCCCCGGACAGGGGGCTTACCATTATGGCTACACCTTC. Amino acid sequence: CASSPGQGAYHYGYTF.

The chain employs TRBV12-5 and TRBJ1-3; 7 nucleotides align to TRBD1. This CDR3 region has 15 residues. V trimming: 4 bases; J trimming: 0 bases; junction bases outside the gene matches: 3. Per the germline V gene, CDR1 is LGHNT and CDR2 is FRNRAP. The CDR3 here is CASGSTGDSGNTIYF. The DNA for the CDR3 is TGTGCTAGTGGTTCAACAGGGGACTCTGGAAACACCATATATTTT.

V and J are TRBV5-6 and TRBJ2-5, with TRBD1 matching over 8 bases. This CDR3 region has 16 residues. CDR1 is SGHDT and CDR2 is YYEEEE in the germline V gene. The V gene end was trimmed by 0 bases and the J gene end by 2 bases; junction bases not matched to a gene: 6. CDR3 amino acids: CASSLAATGVQETQYF. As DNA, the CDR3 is TGTGCCAGCAGCTTGGCCGCGACAGGGGTTCAAGAGACCCAGTACTTC.

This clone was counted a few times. The CDR3 reads CASSIGPSGTYEQYF. Here the CDR3 DNA reads TGTGCCAGTAGTATAGGTCCTAGCGGAACCTACGAGCAGTACTTC. V usage is TRBV19 and J usage is TRBJ2-7, with 7 bases that match TRBD2. This CDR3 region has 15 residues. Germline CDR1 is LNHDA and CDR2 is SQIVND (reference sequence). The trim removed 1 base at V and 2 bases at J, leaving 5 bases unmatched.